This TCR beta chain is from a study of identical twins. From the 5' RACE reads, TCRdb called clonotypes with MiXCR, one entry per CDR3 protein. Of 300,000 to 400,000 distinct CDR3 sequences in the sample, 9% to 15% were seen once. Overall study results and limits: For monozygotic twins, models underestimated out-of-frame TCR alpha sharing. Fewer insertions marked abundant cord blood beta clonotypes; young adult naive trended weakly, memory not at all. Instead of following the same donors, the conclusions were based on cross-sectional statistical analysis.

With 3 bases clipped from V and 5 bases from J, the junction kept 10 bases outside the gene matches. The CDR3 totals 16 residues. Only a few counts were recorded for this clonotype. Its antigen is currently unknown. The donors were all healthy and Caucasian. This sample also appeared in a second study, on yellow fever vaccine responses in identical twins.

The sequenced material came from CD8+ T cells sorted from blood. This receptor was obtained from a woman aged 18-29 years in good health. The rearrangement links TRBV12-3 or TRBV12-4 to TRBJ2-5; TRBD1 aligns across 9 bases. CDR3 sequence: CASSFWGTGLGETQYF. The CDR3 DNA reads as TGTGCCAGCAGTTTCTGGGGGACAGGGCTGGGGGAGACCCAGTACTTC.